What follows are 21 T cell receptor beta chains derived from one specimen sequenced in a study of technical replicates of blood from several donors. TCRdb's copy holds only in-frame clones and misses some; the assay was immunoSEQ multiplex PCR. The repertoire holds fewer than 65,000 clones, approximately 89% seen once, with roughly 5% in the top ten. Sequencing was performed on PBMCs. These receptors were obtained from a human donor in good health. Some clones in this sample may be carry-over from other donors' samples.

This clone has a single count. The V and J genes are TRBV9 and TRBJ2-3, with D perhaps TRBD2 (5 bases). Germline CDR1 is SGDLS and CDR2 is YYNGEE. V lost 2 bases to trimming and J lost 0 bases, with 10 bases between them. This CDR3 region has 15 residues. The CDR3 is CASSVSAASTDTQYF. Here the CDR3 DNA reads TGTGCCAGCAGCGTTAGCGCAGCTAGCACAGATACGCAGTATTTT.

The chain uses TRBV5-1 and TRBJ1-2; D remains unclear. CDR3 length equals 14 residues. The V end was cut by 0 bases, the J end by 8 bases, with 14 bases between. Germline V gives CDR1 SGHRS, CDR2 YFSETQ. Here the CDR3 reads CASSLVPQERGYTF. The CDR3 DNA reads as TGCGCCAGCAGCTTGGTCCCCCAGGAACGCGGCTACACCTTC.

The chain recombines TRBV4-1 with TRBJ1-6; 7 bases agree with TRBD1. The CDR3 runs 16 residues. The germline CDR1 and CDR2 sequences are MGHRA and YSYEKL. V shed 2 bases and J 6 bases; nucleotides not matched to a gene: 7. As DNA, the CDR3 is TGCGCCAGCAGCCAAATTAGGGGACAGTCTAATTCACCCCTCCACTTT. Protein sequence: CASSQIRGQSNSPLHF.

The CDR3 DNA is TGTGCCTGGAGAGCCGGGAGCAGCTATGGCTACACCTTC. This sequence encodes CAWRAGSSYGYTF. V and J are TRBV30 and TRBJ1-2; D unclear. CDR3 length equals 13 residues. V shed 3 bases and J shed 4 bases, with 12 bases lying between them. Germline CDR1 GTSNPN, CDR2 SVGIG (reference sequence).

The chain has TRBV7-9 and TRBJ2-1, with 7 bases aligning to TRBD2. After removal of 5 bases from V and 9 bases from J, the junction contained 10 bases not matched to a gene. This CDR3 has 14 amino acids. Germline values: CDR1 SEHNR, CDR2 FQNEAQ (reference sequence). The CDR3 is CASSLGTTASEQFF. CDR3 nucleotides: TGTGCCAGCAGCCTCGGGACTACGGCAAGTGAGCAGTTCTTC.

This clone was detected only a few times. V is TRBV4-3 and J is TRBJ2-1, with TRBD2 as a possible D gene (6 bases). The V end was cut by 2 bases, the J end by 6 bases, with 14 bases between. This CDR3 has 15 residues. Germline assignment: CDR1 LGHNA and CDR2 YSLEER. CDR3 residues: CASSQFSHGGNEQFF. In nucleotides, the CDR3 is TGCGCCAGCAGCCAATTCAGTCACGGGGGCAATGAGCAGTTCTTC.

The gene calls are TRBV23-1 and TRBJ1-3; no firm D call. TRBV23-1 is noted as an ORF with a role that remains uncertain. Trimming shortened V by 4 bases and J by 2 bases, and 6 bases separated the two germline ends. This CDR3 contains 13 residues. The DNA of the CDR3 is TGCGCCAGCAGTCGGAGACCTGGAAACACCATATATTTT. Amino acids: CASSRRPGNTIYF.

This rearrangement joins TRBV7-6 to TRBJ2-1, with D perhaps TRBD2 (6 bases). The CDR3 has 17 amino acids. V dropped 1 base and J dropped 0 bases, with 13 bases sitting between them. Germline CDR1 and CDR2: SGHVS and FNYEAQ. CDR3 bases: TGTGCCAGCAGCTTAGTTGGGACTGCAGGCTCCTACAATGAGCAGTTCTTC. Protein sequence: CASSLVGTAGSYNEQFF.

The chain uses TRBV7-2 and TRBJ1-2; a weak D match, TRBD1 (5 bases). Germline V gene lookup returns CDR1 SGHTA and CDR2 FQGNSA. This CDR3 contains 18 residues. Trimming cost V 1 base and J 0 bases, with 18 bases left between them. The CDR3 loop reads CASSLVGSVRTPNYGYTF. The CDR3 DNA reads TGTGCCAGCAGCTTAGTAGGCTCGGTTAGGACACCTAACTATGGCTACACCTTC.

This CDR3 reads CASAGTSSSYEQYF. CDR3 DNA: TGCGCCAGCGCCGGGACTTCAAGCTCCTACGAGCAGTACTTC. The V and J genes are TRBV5-1 and TRBJ2-7; D may be TRBD2 (6 bases). The CDR3 contains 14 residues. Germline CDR1 and CDR2: SGHRS and YFSETQ. V was pared by 7 bases and J by 0 bases, with 14 bases between.

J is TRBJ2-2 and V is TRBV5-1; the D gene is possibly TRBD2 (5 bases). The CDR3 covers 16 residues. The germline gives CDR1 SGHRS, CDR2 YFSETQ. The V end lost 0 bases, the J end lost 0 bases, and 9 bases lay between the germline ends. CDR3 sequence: CASSLGLTSNTGELFF. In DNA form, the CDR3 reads TGCGCCAGCAGCTTGGGACTAACGTCGAACACCGGGGAGCTGTTTTTT.

CDR3 sequence (DNA): TGTGCCAGCAGCCCAGGGACTACACCGGGGTACGAGCAGTACTTC. Protein: CASSPGTTPGYEQYF. The chain has TRBV11-2 and TRBJ2-7; the match to TRBD2 covers 7 bases. The CDR3 sequence is 15 residues long. Germline V CDR1 and CDR2: SGHAT, FQNNGV. With V trimmed by 5 bases and J by 4 bases, 11 bases remained unmatched.

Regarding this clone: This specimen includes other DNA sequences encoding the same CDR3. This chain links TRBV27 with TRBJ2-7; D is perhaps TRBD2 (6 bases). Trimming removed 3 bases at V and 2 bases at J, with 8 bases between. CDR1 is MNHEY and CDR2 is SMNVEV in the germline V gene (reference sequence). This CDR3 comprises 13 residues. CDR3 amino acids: CASSLGLAYEQYF. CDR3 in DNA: TGTGCCAGCAGTTTGGGACTTGCCTACGAGCAGTACTTC.

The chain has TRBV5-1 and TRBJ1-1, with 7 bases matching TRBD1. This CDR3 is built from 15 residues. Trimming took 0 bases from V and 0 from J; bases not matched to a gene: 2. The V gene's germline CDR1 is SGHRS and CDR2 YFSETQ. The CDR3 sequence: CASSLATGVNTEAFF. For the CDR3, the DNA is TGCGCCAGCAGCTTGGCCACAGGGGTGAACACTGAAGCTTTCTTT.

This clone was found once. The DNA for the CDR3 is TGTGCCAGCTGGACAGGGGGCAAAAACATTCAGTACTTC. Protein product: CASWTGGKNIQYF. The rearrangement links TRBV27 to TRBJ2-4; TRBD1 agrees at 10 bases. The CDR3 covers 13 residues. CDR1 and CDR2 (germline): MNHEY, SMNVEV (reference sequence). V was pared by 8 bases and J by 3 bases, with 1 base of the junction left unmatched.

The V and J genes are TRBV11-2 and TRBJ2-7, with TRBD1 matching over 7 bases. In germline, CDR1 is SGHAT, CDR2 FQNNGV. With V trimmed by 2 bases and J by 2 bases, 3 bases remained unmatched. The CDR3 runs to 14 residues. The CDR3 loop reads CASSLKGAAYEQYF. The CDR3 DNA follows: TGTGCCAGCAGCTTAAAGGGGGCGGCCTACGAGCAGTACTTC.

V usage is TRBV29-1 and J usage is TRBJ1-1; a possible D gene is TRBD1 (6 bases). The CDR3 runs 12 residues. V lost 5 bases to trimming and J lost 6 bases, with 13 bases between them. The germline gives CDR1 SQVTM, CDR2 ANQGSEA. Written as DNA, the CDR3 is TGCAGCGTTTTTGTAAAGGGGGCTGAAGCTTTCTTT. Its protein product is CSVFVKGAEAFF.

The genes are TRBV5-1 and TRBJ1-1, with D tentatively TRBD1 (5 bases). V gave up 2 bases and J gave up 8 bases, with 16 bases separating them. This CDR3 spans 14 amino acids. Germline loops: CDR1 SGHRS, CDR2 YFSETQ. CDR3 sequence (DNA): TGCGCCAGCAGCTTCACAGGAGCTCCCGGAGAAGCTTTCTTT. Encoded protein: CASSFTGAPGEAFF.

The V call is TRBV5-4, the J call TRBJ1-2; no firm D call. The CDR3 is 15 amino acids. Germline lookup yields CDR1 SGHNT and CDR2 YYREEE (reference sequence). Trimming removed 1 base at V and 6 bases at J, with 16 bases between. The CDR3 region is CASSLSRGKIDGYTF. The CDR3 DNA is TGTGCCAGCAGCTTGAGTAGAGGGAAGATTGATGGCTACACCTTC.

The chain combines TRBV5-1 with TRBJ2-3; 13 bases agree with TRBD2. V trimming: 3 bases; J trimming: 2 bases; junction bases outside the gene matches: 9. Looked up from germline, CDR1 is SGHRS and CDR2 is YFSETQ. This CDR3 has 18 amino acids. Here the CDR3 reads CASSSGLAGALLTDTQYF. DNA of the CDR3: TGCGCCAGCAGCTCCGGACTAGCGGGGGCCCTACTCACAGATACGCAGTATTTT. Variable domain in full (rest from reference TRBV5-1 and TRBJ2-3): KAGVTQTPRYLIKTRGQQVTLSCSPISGHRSVSWYQQTPGQGLQFLFEYFSETQRNKGNFPGRFSGRQFSNSRSEMNVSTLELGDSALYLCASSSGLAGALLTDTQYFGPGTRLTVL.

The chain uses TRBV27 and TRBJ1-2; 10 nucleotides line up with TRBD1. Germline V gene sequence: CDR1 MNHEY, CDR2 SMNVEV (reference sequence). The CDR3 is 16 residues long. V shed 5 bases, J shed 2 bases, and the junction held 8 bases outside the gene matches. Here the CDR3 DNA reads TGTGCCAGCAGTCCCGGGACAGGGGCGTCAAACTATGGCTACACCTTC. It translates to CASSPGTGASNYGYTF.